The 17 T cell receptor beta chains listed next were all sequenced from one sample in a study of cytomegalovirus exposure and HLA in healthy donors. PCR involved 60 Vbeta and 13 Jbeta primers. Profiling relied on immunoSEQ multiplex PCR, and the TCRdb table lists in-frame clones only, not all of them. This table holds fewer than 200,000 clones, around 80% found once. The material sequenced was PBMCs. All receptors derive from a woman in her fifties or sixties in good health and CMV-seropositive.

V and J are TRBV5-4 and TRBJ2-1, with D possibly being TRBD1 (7 bases). CDR1 is SGHNT and CDR2 is YYREEE in the germline V gene (reference sequence). The ends were cut back, 9 bases at V and 6 bases at J, with 13 bases in the middle. This CDR3 region has 12 residues. The DNA of the CDR3 is TGTGCCACCCCAGGGGGGCCCAATGAGCAGTTCTTC. Amino acid sequence: CATPGGPNEQFF.

Notes on this clone: Other DNA sequences of this sample code for an identical CDR3. The J gene is TRBJ2-7, the V gene TRBV11-2; D ambiguous. Between the trimmed V and J ends, which lost 4 bases and 2 bases, there was a span of 3 bases. CDR1 SGHAT and CDR2 FQNNGV come from the germline V gene. The CDR3 is 11 residues long. The CDR3 DNA reads TGTGCCAGCAGCTCCGCCTACGAGCAGTACTTC. Amino acids: CASSSAYEQYF.

V is TRBV5-1 and J is TRBJ2-3; TRBD2 matches at 13 bases. The CDR3 covers 16 residues. J gave up 4 bases and V 1 base, and 3 bases lay outside the gene matches. Germline values: CDR1 SGHRS, CDR2 YFSETQ. The CDR3 region is CASSLPLAGGPDTQYF. CDR3 nucleotides: TGCGCCAGCAGCTTGCCACTAGCGGGGGGGCCAGATACGCAGTATTTT.

The chain joins TRBV30 to TRBJ1-5; weak D call: TRBD1 (6 bases). Germline V gene lookup returns CDR1 GTSNPN and CDR2 SVGIG (reference sequence). The CDR3 extends over 13 amino acids. Deletions cut 2 bases from V and 7 bases from J, with 12 bases between. The CDR3 nucleotides are TGTGCCTGGAGTAAGGGGGGGGAACAGCCCCAGCATTTT. It is translated as CAWSKGGEQPQHF.

The V call is TRBV5-4, the J call TRBJ2-1, with 7 bases lining up with TRBD1. The CDR3 has 15 residues. Trimming removed 6 bases from V and 3 bases from J; junction bases left unmatched: 9. The germline V gene has CDR1 SGHNT and CDR2 YYREEE (reference sequence). CDR3 sequence: CASNRRQGDYNEQFF. As DNA, the CDR3 is TGTGCCAGCAACCGCCGCCAGGGGGACTACAATGAGCAGTTCTTC.

This clone was detected only a few times. The rearrangement links TRBV6-6 to TRBJ1-3; 7 positions agree with TRBD1. In germline, CDR1 is MNHNY, CDR2 SVGAGI (reference sequence). The V and J ends lost 2 bases and 6 bases, in that order; junction bases with no gene match: 7. CDR3 size: 15 residues. The CDR3 sequence is CASSYPTGEENTIYF. The CDR3 nucleotides are TGTGCCAGCAGTTACCCCACAGGGGAGGAAAACACCATATATTTT.

The J gene is TRBJ2-5, the V gene TRBV2; a weak D match, TRBD2 (5 bases). Germline CDR1 is SNHLY and CDR2 is FYNNEI. V lost 7 bases, J lost 1 base, and 16 bases lay in between. This CDR3 contains 15 residues. The CDR3 loop reads CASTQRSGTQETQYF. DNA for the CDR3: TGTGCCAGCACCCAAAGGAGCGGCACCCAAGAGACCCAGTACTTC.

The chain is built from TRBV18 and TRBJ1-1, with D maybe TRBD1 (6 bases). CDR3 length equals 13 residues. Trimming shortened V by 6 bases and J by 1 base, and 9 bases separated the two germline ends. Germline CDR1 and CDR2: KGHSH and LQKENI. For the CDR3, the DNA is TGTGCCAGCTCGCTGGACAGGAACACTGAAGCTTTCTTT. Its translation: CASSLDRNTEAFF.

With regard to this clone: One end of the junction varies from germline; a read error may be responsible. Here the CDR3 DNA reads TGTTCCAGCAGCTTTCGGGACAGAAGGTACGAGCAGTACTTC. This encodes CSSSFRDRRYEQYF. J is TRBJ2-7 and V is TRBV7-9; 7 nucleotides agree with TRBD1. This CDR3 is 14 amino acids long. Germline lookup yields CDR1 SEHNR and CDR2 FQNEAQ (reference sequence).

The chain carries TRBV4-3 and TRBJ2-5, with a possible D match to TRBD1 (6 bases). CDR1 is LGHNA and CDR2 is YSLEER in the germline V gene. V shed 0 bases and J shed 3 bases, with 14 bases lying between them. The CDR3 contains 16 residues. CDR3: CASSQETGQEEETQYF. CDR3 bases: TGCGCCAGCAGCCAAGAGACAGGCCAAGAGGAAGAGACCCAGTACTTC.

The chain is built from TRBV19 and TRBJ2-7; D unresolved. CDR1 is LNHDA and CDR2 is SQIVND in the germline V gene (reference sequence). The V gene lost 8 bases and the J gene lost 4 bases, with 15 bases spanning the gap. CDR3 length equals 13 residues. The CDR3 DNA reads as TGTGCCAGTTCTTATAGAAACCGATACGAGCAGTACTTC. Its protein is CASSYRNRYEQYF.

V usage is TRBV12-2 and J usage is TRBJ2-5; the table calls TRBD2, which could not be checked here. The J call may be wrong; the DNA end is better matched by TRBJ2-7. TRBV12-2 is termed a pseudogene. The CDR3 sequence is 15 residues long. CDR3 coding DNA: TGTGCAAGTCGCCCCTTGCTGCGGCAGCTCTACGAGCAGTACTTC. Encoded protein: CASRPLLRQLYEQYF.

The J gene is TRBJ2-1, the V gene TRBV11-2; 12 nucleotides match TRBD2. Per the germline V gene, CDR1 is SGHAT and CDR2 is FQNNGV. This CDR3 spans 16 amino acids. V trimming: 3 bases; J trimming: 2 bases; junction bases outside the gene matches: 2. The DNA for the CDR3 is TGTGCCAGCAGCTTCCCTAGCGGGGGGGCCTACAATGAGCAGTTCTTC. This translates into CASSFPSGGAYNEQFF. The full variable domain, in which reference TRBV11-2 and TRBJ2-1 provide the parts outside the CDR3, is EAGVAQSPRYKIIEKRQSVAFWCNPISGHATLYWYQQILGQGPKLLIQFQNNGVVDDSQLPKDRFSAERLKGVDSTLKIQPAKLEDSAVYLCASSFPSGGAYNEQFFGPGTRLTVL.

V usage is TRBV5-1 and J usage is TRBJ2-7, with TRBD1 identical over 7 bases. Looked up from germline, CDR1 is SGHRS and CDR2 is YFSETQ. V trimming: 0 bases; J trimming: 2 bases; junction bases outside the gene matches: 2. The CDR3 is 14 amino acids. The CDR3 spells CASSLDQGAYEQYF. CDR3 bases: TGCGCCAGCAGCTTGGATCAGGGGGCCTACGAGCAGTACTTC.

This chain joins TRBV6-5 and TRBJ1-5; tentative D call: TRBD1 (5 bases). This CDR3 contains 15 residues. Trimming left V 0 bases short and J 5 bases short, with 11 bases between. Germline loops: CDR1 MNHEY, CDR2 SVGAGI. CDR3 loop: CASSYSGQADQPQHF. The CDR3 DNA reads TGTGCCAGCAGTTACTCGGGGCAGGCGGATCAGCCCCAGCATTTT.

V and J are TRBV29-1 and TRBJ2-7, with TRBD1 identical over 10 bases. CDR1 is SQVTM, CDR2 ANQGSEA, per germline. V gave up 6 bases and J gave up 6 bases; unmatched junction bases: 8. The CDR3 has 13 residues. The CDR3 reads CSVGQGVWGEQYF. In DNA, the CDR3 is TGCAGCGTCGGACAGGGGGTCTGGGGCGAGCAGTACTTC.

This clone was detected only once. This chain links TRBV6-6 with TRBJ2-6; no clear D. V dropped 11 bases and J dropped 0 bases, with 8 bases sitting between them. Germline V CDR1 and CDR2: MNHNY, SVGAGI (reference sequence). The CDR3 has 13 amino acids. The CDR3 is CAGTDSGANVLTF. CDR3 sequence (DNA): TGTGCCGGAACAGACTCTGGGGCCAACGTCCTGACTTTC.